This T cell receptor (beta chain) originates from a study of blood T cell repertoires in COVID-19. TCRdb's copy holds only in-frame clones and misses some; the assay was immunoSEQ multiplex PCR. The table has fewer than 90,000 clones, 55% to 75% seen once; the top ten hold around an eighth. Per germline, CDR1 ENHRY and CDR2 SYGVKD. The V end lost 3 bases, the J end lost 2 bases, and 9 bases lay between the germline ends. The CDR3 consists of 14 residues. This clone was counted only a few times. Sequencing was done on a sample of peripheral blood. The chain uses TRBV10-3 and TRBJ2-3; D possibly corresponds to TRBD1 (5 bases). The sequence was obtained from an elderly woman with acute or convalescent COVID-19. The DNA of the CDR3 is TGTGCCATCAGTGAAAGGGGATTCACAGATACGCAGTATTTT. The encoded protein is CAISERGFTDTQYF.